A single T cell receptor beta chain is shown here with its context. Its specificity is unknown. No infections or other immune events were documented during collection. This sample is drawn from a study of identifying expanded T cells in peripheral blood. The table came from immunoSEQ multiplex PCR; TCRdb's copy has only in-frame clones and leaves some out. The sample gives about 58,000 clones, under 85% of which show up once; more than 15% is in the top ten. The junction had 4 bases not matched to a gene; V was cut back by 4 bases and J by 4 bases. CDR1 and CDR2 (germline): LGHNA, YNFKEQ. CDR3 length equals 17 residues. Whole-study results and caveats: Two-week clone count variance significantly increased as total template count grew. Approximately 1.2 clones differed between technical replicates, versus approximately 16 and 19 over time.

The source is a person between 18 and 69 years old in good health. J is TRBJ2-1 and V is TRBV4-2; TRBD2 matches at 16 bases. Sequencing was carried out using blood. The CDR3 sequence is CASSPGLAGGTYNEQFF. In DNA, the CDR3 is TGTGCCAGCAGCCCGGGACTAGCGGGAGGGACTTACAATGAGCAGTTCTTC.